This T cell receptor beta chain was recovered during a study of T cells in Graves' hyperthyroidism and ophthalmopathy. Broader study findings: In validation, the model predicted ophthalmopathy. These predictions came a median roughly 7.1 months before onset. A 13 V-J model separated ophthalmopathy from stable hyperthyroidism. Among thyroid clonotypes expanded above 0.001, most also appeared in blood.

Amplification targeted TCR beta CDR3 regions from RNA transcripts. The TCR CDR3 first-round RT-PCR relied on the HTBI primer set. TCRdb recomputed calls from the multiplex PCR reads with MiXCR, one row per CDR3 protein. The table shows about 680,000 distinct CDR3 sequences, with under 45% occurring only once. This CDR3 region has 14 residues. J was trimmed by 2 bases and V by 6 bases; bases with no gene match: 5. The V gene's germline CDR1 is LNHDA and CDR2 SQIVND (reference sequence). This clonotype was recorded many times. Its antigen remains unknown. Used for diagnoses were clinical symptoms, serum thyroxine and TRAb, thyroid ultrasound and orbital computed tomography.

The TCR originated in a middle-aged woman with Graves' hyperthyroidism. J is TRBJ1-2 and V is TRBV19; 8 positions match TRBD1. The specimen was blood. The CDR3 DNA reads TGTGCCAGTAGGGCTGGGACAGGAAACTATGGCTACACCTTC. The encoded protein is CASRAGTGNYGYTF.